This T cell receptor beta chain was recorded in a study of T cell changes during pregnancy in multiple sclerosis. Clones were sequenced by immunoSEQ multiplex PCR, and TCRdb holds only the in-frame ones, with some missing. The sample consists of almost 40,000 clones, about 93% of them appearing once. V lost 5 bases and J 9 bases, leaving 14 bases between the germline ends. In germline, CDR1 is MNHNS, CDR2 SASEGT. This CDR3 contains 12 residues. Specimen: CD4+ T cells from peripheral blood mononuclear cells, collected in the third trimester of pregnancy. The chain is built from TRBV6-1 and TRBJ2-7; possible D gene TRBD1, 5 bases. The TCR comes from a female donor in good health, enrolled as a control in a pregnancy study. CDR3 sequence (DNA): TGTGCCAGCAGTTGGGGCGGATTCGGGCAGTACTTC. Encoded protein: CASSWGGFGQYF.